Listed below are T cell receptor beta chains from one sample, sequenced in a study of blood T cell repertoires in COVID-19. Measured with immunoSEQ multiplex PCR; TCRdb has only the in-frame clones, and not every one. The table includes 42,000 or so clones, approximately 90% detected once. The sample consisted of peripheral blood. The receptors stem from a human donor in a cohort sampled during active COVID-19. The CDR3 runs from the conserved cysteine through the conserved F or W. The D gene is left open where the match is weak. The size of a clone is reported for some rows only, either as once, few or many, or as a class for expanded clones.

NA	NA	TRBV6-6	TRBJ1-4	TGTGCCAGCAAGGCCGGCCACGGGGCAACTAATGAAAAACTGTTTTTT	CASKAGHGATNEKLFF
TRBD2	NA	TRBV18	TRBJ2-3	TGTGCCAGCTCACGCCCACTAGCGGGGGCGGGAGATACGCAGTATTTT	CASSRPLAGAGDTQYF
NA	NA	TRBV19	TRBJ1-5	TGTGCCAGTAGTATATGGGGACTTAGCAATCAGCCCCAGCATTTT	CASSIWGLSNQPQHF
TRBD1	NA	TRBV18	TRBJ2-7	TGTGCCAGCTCACCTTTTGACAGGGTCTCCTACGAGCAGTACTTC	CASSPFDRVSYEQYF
NA	NA	TRBV30	TRBJ2-7	TGTGCCTGGAGTGTTGGTACAGGGAACTACGAGCAGTACTTC	CAWSVGTGNYEQYF
NA	NA	TRBV20-1	TRBJ1-5	TGCAGTGCTAGTCAGAACCCCAATCAGCCCCAGCATTTT	CSASQNPNQPQHF
NA	NA	TRBV6-5	TRBJ1-1	TGTGCCAGCAGTTACAGGGGCCGATATACTGAAGCTTTCTTT	CASSYRGRYTEAFF
TRBD2	NA	TRBV11-2	TRBJ2-4	TGTGCCAGCAGCTTAGGGACTAGCGGAACCAAAAACATTCAGTACTTC	CASSLGTSGTKNIQYF
TRBD1	NA	TRBV5-6	TRBJ1-2	TGTGCCAGCTTGGGACAGGGGTCTGGCTACACCTTC	CASLGQGSGYTF
NA	NA	TRBV5-6	TRBJ2-3	TGTGCCAGCAGCTTAGCAGGGTCAGATACGCAGTATTTT	CASSLAGSDTQYF
TRBD1	NA	TRBV27	TRBJ2-1	TGTGCCAGCAGTTCTGACAGGGTAGCAGCCTACAATGAGCAGTTCTTC	CASSSDRVAAYNEQFF
NA	once	TRBV10-3	TRBJ1-1	TGTGCCATCAGTGAAGGAGGGGCGAACACTGAAGCTTTCTTT	CAISEGGANTEAFF
TRBD2	NA	TRBV6-5	TRBJ2-3	TGTGCCATCCAAGAGCGGGGGGGCTTTGCAGATACGCAGTATTTT	CAIQERGGFADTQYF
TRBD1	NA	TRBV9	TRBJ1-3	TGTGCCAGCAGCGTATCCTCAGGACAGGGGGACACCATATATTTT	CASSVSSGQGDTIYF
TRBD1	few	TRBV19	TRBJ1-6	TGTGCCAGTAGCCCGACAGGGAGAGGGAATTCACCCCTCCACTTT	CASSPTGRGNSPLHF
TRBD1	NA	TRBV15	TRBJ1-5	TGTGCCACCAGCAGGGGGACAGCTAGCAATCAGCCCCAGCATTTT	CATSRGTASNQPQHF
TRBD1	NA	TRBV19	TRBJ1-6	TGTGCCAGTAGTATTACGCAGGGGGCGCCGTTCTCACCCCTCCACTTT	CASSITQGAPFSPLHF
TRBD1	once	TRBV11-3	TRBJ2-7	TGTGCCAGCAGCTTAGGTGTCGGACAGGGGTACGAGCGGTACTTC	CASSLGVGQGYERYF
TRBD1	NA	TRBV5-1	TRBJ1-2	TGCGCCAGCAGCTCCGTAACGACAGGGGGCTATGGCTACACCTTC	CASSSVTTGGYGYTF
TRBD2	NA	TRBV6-5	TRBJ2-1	TGTGCCAGCAGCTCCACTAGCGGCTACAATGAGCAGTTCTTC	CASSSTSGYNEQFF
TRBD1	once	TRBV9	TRBJ1-3	TGTGCCAGCAGCCCCCGGGACAGCTCTGGAAACACCATATATTTT	CASSPRDSSGNTIYF
NA	NA	TRBV27	TRBJ1-6	TGTGCCAGCAAAGGGGCAGAGTGGAATTCACCCCTCCACTTT	CASKGAEWNSPLHF
TRBD1	NA	TRBV5-1	TRBJ1-2	TGCGCCAGCAGCTCGACGACAGGGGTCAACTATGGCTACACCTTC	CASSSTTGVNYGYTF
TRBD2	NA	TRBV4-1	TRBJ2-7	TGCGCCAGCAGCCAAGGGCGCCTAGCGGGGGTTCTAACCTACGAGCAGTACTTC	CASSQGRLAGVLTYEQYF
NA	NA	TRBV19	TRBJ2-3	TGTGCCACTACGGAGGCCGCGCGAGATACGCAGTATTTT	CATTEAARDTQYF
TRBD2	NA	TRBV27	TRBJ2-3	TGTGCCAGCAGTGGATTGGGACTAGCGAGTACAGATACGCAGTATTTT	CASSGLGLASTDTQYF
TRBD2	NA	TRBV7-2	TRBJ2-5	TGTGCCAGCAGCTTAGGTGCGCGGGGGGGAATCCAAGAGACCCAGTACTTC	CASSLGARGGIQETQYF
NA	NA	TRBV12-3/TRBV12-4	TRBJ1-1	TGTGCCAGCAAGGTGGACAGTGGAACTGAAGCTTTCTTT	CASKVDSGTEAFF
NA	NA	TRBV6-5	TRBJ2-2	TGTGCCAGCAAATACCAGGGGACCGGGGAGCTGTTTTTT	CASKYQGTGELFF
TRBD2	NA	TRBV6-2/TRBV6-3	TRBJ2-2	TGTGCCAGCAGTTACGTAGGACTAGACTCCGGGGAGCTGTTTTTT	CASSYVGLDSGELFF
TRBD1	NA	TRBV5-1	TRBJ1-1	TGCGCCAGCAGCCACCGACAGGGAGGAGGGAACACTGAAGCTTTCTTT	CASSHRQGGGNTEAFF
NA	once	TRBV27	TRBJ1-2	TGTGCCAGCACCACCAGGGGCCATGGCTACACCTTC	CASTTRGHGYTF
NA	NA	TRBV7-9	TRBJ1-1	TGTGCCAGCAGCTTAGCGTACGGGAACACTGAAGCTTTCTTT	CASSLAYGNTEAFF
NA	NA	TRBV9	TRBJ1-2	TGTGCCAGCAGCGTAGAGCCCCCCAGCGGGGGCTACACCTTC	CASSVEPPSGGYTF
NA	NA	TRBV6-4	TRBJ2-3	TGTGCCAGCAGTGACGGGCAGTTCTCAGATACGCAGTATTTT	CASSDGQFSDTQYF
NA	NA	TRBV3-1/TRBV3-2	TRBJ2-3	TGTGCCAGCAGCCAAGTTACGGGGGTTTCTTTCCCGCTATTT	CASSQVTGVSFPLF
NA	NA	TRBV7-8	TRBJ2-7	TGTGCCAGCAGCTTAGCATCTAGTTTCTACGAGCAGTACTTC	CASSLASSFYEQYF
NA	NA	TRBV5-1	TRBJ2-7	TGCGCCAGCAGCCCCCAGGGTCAGAACTACGAGCAGTACTTC	CASSPQGQNYEQYF
TRBD2	NA	TRBV11-2	TRBJ2-2	TGTGCCAGCAGCCAAAGTATAGCGGGGGGGGCCGGTTACACCGGGGAGCTGTTTTTT	CASSQSIAGGAGYTGELFF
TRBD2	NA	TRBV5-1	TRBJ2-1	TGCGCCAGCAGCTGGGGCGCGGGGGAACACAATGAGCAGTTCTTC	CASSWGAGEHNEQFF
NA	NA	TRBV7-9	TRBJ2-3	TGTGCCAGCAGCGAGTCTAAAGATACGCAGTATTTT	CASSESKDTQYF
NA	NA	TRBV6-6	TRBJ1-5	TGTGCCAGCGAAGAGGGGGTGGCTCAGCCCCAGCATTTT	CASEEGVAQPQHF
NA	NA	TRBV7-3	TRBJ2-2	TGTGCCAGCAGGGCGGAGACGAACACCGGGGAGCTGTTTTTT	CASRAETNTGELFF
NA	few	TRBV19	TRBJ2-2	TGTGCCAGTGCAGAACCGAACACCGGGGAGCTGTTTTTT	CASAEPNTGELFF
NA	NA	TRBV30	TRBJ1-5	TGTGCCTGGAGTCACGGGACATCGTATCAGCCCCAGCATTTT	CAWSHGTSYQPQHF
TRBD1	few	TRBV19	TRBJ2-3	TGTGCCAGTAGCGGGGACAGGGGAGTCGGAGATACGCAGTATTTT	CASSGDRGVGDTQYF
NA	NA	TRBV5-6	TRBJ2-2	TGTGCCAGCAGCTCTCTGTGGACAGCGAACACCGGGGAGCTGTTTTTT	CASSSLWTANTGELFF
NA	NA	TRBV2	TRBJ1-1	TGTGCCAGCAGTGAGGGCCGCCGAATGAACACTGAAGCTTTCTTT	CASSEGRRMNTEAFF
TRBD1	NA	TRBV12-3/TRBV12-4	TRBJ2-5	TGTGCCAGCACTATGGACAGGGGAGGGACCCAGTACTTC	CASTMDRGGTQYF
NA	NA	TRBV10-3	TRBJ1-3	TGTGCCATCAGTGACGAGACAGCTTCAGCCGGAAACACCATATATTTT	CAISDETASAGNTIYF
NA	NA	TRBV7-9	TRBJ1-1	TGTGCCAGCAGCGATACAGGGCGGGGGGACCTTGAAGCTTTCTTT	CASSDTGRGDLEAFF
NA	NA	TRBV6-1	TRBJ1-2	TGTGCCAGCAGTGAGGGGGGTAGCCATGGCTACACCTTC	CASSEGGSHGYTF
TRBD1	few	TRBV2	TRBJ1-4	TGTGCCAGCAGCGAGGACAGGTTTATATACGATGAAAAACTGTTTTTT	CASSEDRFIYDEKLFF
NA	NA	TRBV7-9	TRBJ2-5	TGTGCCAGCAGCTTAGCGGAGGGTAGGGAGACCCAGTACTTC	CASSLAEGRETQYF
NA	NA	TRBV3-1/TRBV3-2	TRBJ1-1	TGTGCCAGCAGCCACCAAGGGGCAGGCGACACTGAAGCTTTCTTT	CASSHQGAGDTEAFF
NA	NA	TRBV5-6	TRBJ1-2	TGTGCCAGCAGCTCCACCCCGGGACACCCTGGGAATGGCTACACCTTC	CASSSTPGHPGNGYTF
TRBD1	NA	TRBV7-9	TRBJ1-1	TGTGCCAGCAGCTTAGGATTTCTGGACAGGGAAGGAGAAGCTTTCTTT	CASSLGFLDREGEAFF
NA	NA	TRBV6-5	TRBJ1-3	TGTGCCAGCAGTTCCTCCATTAGCTCTGGAAACACCATATATTTT	CASSSSISSGNTIYF
TRBD2	once	TRBV27	TRBJ2-7	TGTGCCAGCAAGACACTAGCGGGGGGTGCCTACGAGCAGTACTTC	CASKTLAGGAYEQYF